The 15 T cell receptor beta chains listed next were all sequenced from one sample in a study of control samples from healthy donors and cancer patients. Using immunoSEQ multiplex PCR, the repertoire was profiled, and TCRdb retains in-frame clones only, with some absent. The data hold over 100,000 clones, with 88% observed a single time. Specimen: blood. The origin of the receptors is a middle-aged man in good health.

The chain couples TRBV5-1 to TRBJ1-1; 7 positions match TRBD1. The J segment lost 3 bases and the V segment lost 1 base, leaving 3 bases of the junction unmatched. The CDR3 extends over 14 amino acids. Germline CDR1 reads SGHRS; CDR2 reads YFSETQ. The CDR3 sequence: CASSLRTGDTEAFF. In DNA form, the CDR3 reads TGCGCCAGCAGCTTGAGGACAGGCGACACTGAAGCTTTCTTT.

The CDR3 loop is CASRGDMNTEAFF. DNA of the CDR3: TGTGCCAGCAGAGGGGACATGAACACTGAAGCTTTCTTT. The chain combines TRBV2 with TRBJ1-1; possibly TRBD1 for D (6 bases). Trimming shortened V by 6 bases and J by 0 bases, and 8 bases separated the two germline ends. Germline values: CDR1 SNHLY, CDR2 FYNNEI. The CDR3 spans 13 residues.

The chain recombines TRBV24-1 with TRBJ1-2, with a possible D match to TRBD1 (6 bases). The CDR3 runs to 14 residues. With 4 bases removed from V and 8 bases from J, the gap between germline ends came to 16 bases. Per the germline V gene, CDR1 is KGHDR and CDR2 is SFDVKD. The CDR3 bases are TGTGCCACCAGTGACCCAATCTCGACAGGCGGCTACACCTTC. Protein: CATSDPISTGGYTF.

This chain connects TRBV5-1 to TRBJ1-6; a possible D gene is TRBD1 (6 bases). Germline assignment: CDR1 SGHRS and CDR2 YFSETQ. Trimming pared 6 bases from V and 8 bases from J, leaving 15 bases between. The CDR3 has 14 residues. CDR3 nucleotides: TGCGCCAGCAACGCGGTGGCAGGGGATTCACCCCTCCACTTT. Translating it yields CASNAVAGDSPLHF. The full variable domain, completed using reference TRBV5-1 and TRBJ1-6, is KAGVTQTPRYLIKTRGQQVTLSCSPISGHRSVSWYQQTPGQGLQFLFEYFSETQRNKGNFPGRFSGRQFSNSRSEMNVSTLELGDSALYLCASNAVAGDSPLHFGNGTRLTVT.

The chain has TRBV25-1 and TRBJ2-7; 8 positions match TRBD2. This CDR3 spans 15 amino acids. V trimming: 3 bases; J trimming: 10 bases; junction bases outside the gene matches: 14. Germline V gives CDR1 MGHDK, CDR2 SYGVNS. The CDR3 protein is CASSDYVRGGSGQYF. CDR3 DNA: TGTGCCAGCAGTGATTATGTACGGGGGGGCTCCGGACAGTACTTC.

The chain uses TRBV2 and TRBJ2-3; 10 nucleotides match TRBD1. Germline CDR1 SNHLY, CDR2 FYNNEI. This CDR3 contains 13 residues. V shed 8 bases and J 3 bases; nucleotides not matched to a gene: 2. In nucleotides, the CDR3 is TGTGCCAGCGGGACAGGGGCAACAGATACGCAGTATTTT. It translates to CASGTGATDTQYF.

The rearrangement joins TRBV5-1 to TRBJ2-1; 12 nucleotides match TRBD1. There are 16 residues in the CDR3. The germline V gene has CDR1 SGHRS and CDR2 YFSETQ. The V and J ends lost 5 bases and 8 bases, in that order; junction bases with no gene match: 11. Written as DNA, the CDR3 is TGCGCCAGCAGACTTGGGACAGGGGGCGAATCGTATGAGCAGTTCTTC. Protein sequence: CASRLGTGGESYEQFF.

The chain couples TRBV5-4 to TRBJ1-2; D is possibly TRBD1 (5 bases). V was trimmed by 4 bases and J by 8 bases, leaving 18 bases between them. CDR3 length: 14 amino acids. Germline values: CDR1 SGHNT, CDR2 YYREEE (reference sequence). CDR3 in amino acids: CASSPRAGSIGYTF. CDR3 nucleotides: TGTGCCAGCAGCCCCCGGGCAGGGTCGATCGGCTACACCTTC.

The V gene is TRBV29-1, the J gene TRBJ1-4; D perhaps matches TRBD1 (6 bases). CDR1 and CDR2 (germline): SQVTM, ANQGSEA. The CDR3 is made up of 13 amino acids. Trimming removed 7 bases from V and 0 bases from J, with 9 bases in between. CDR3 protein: CSGRTATNEKLFF. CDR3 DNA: TGCAGCGGACGGACAGCAACTAATGAAAAACTGTTTTTT.

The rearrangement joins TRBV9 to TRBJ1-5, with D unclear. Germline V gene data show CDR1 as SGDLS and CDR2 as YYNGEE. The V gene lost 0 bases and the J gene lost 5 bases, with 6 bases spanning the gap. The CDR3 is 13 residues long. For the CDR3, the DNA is TGTGCCAGCAGCGTAGACAGCGATCAGCCCCAGCATTTT. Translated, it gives CASSVDSDQPQHF.

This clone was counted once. The chain's CDR3 is CASSRAGRGSYEQYF. CDR3 nucleotide sequence: TGTGCCAGTAGTAGAGCGGGACGGGGCTCCTACGAGCAGTACTTC. This sequence joins TRBV19 and TRBJ2-7, with 7 bases matching TRBD2. CDR1 and CDR2 (germline): LNHDA, SQIVND (reference sequence). Trimming removed 4 bases from V and 0 bases from J; junction bases left unmatched: 6. The CDR3 length is 15 residues.

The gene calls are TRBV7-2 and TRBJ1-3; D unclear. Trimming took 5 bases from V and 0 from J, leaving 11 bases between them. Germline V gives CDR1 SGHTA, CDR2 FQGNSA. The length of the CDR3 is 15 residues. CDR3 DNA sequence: TGTGCCAGCAGCCAAGTTGGGAACTCTGGAAACACCATATATTTT. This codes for CASSQVGNSGNTIYF. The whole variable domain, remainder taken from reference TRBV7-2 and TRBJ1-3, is GAGVSQSPSNKVTEKGKDVELRCDPISGHTALYWYRQSLGQGLEFLIYFQGNSAPDKSGLPSDRFSAERTGGSVSTLTIQRTQQEDSAVYLCASSQVGNSGNTIYFGEGSWLTVV.

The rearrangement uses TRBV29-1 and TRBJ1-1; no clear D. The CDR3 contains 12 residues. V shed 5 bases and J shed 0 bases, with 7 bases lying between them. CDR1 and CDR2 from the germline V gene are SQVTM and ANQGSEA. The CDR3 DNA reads TGCAGCGTTCGCGGGTTGAACACTGAAGCTTTCTTT. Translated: CSVRGLNTEAFF. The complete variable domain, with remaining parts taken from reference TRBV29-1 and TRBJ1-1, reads SAVISQKPSRDICQRGTSLTIQCQVDSQVTMMFWYRQQPGQSLTLIATANQGSEATYESGFVIDKFPISRPNLTFSTLTVSNMSPEDSSIYLCSVRGLNTEAFFGQGTRLTVV.

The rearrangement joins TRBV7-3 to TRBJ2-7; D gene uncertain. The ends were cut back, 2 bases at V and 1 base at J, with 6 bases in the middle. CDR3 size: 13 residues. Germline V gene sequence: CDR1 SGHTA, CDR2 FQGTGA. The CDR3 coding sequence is TGTGCCAGCAGCTTACCCCCATCCTACGAGCAGTACTTC. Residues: CASSLPPSYEQYF.

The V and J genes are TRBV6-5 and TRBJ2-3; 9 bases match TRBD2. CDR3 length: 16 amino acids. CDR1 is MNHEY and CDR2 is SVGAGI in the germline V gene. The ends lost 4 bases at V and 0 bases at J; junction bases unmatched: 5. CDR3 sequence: CASSSRTSESTDTQYF. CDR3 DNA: TGTGCCAGCAGTTCCCGGACTAGCGAAAGCACAGATACGCAGTATTTT.